This T cell receptor (beta chain) was identified during a study of T cells and Merkel cell carcinoma outcomes. Broader study findings: Merkel cell carcinoma outcomes were reportedly predicted by repertoire and T-cell density.

The protocol was immunoSEQ multiplex PCR, while the TCRdb copy is restricted to in-frame clones and leaves out a portion. The sample gives some 19,000 clones, about 80% of which show up once; approximately 3% is in the top ten. About this clone itself: Its antigen is not known.

The germline gives CDR1 SNHLY, CDR2 FYNNEI. The CDR3 is 19 amino acids. The V gene lost 2 bases and the J gene lost 8 bases, with 30 bases spanning the gap. The sample comprised tumor tissue from Merkel cell carcinoma. This clonotype was obtained from a human donor with Merkel cell carcinoma. The chain joins TRBV2 to TRBJ1-2; no firm D call. CDR3 in amino acids: CASSEIPRSAPAKSKGYTF. Written as DNA, the CDR3 is TGTGCCAGCAGTGAAATCCCAAGGTCAGCGCCAGCCAAAAGCAAGGGCTACACCTTC.